The 18 T cell receptor beta chains given below trace back to one sample, sequenced in a study of T cell responses to AZD1222 COVID-19 vaccine. This table comes from immunoSEQ multiplex PCR, and its TCRdb copy is limited to in-frame clones, with some not included. Here the sample spans some 200,000 clones, about 93% being singletons. The specimen was peripheral blood, collected 28 days after the second AZD1222 dose. These receptors were collected from an adult who received the AZD1222 COVID-19 vaccine.

The J gene is TRBJ1-6, the V gene TRBV5-6; 10 bases line up with TRBD1. Germline loops: CDR1 SGHDT, CDR2 YYEEEE. The V gene end was trimmed by 4 bases and the J gene end by 14 bases; junction bases not matched to a gene: 9. This CDR3 comprises 14 residues. The CDR3 region has the DNA TGTGCCAGCAGCCACGGGACAGGGGTCCCCACCCTCCACTTT. As protein: CASSHGTGVPTLHF. Using reference TRBV5-6 and TRBJ1-6 for the parts outside the CDR3, the full variable domain is DAGVTQSPTHLIKTRGQQVTLRCSPKSGHDTVSWYQQALGQGPQFIFQYYEEEERQRGNFPDRFSGHQFPNYSSELNVNALLLGDSALYLCASSHGTGVPTLHFGNGTRLTVT.

The V gene is TRBV9, the J gene TRBJ2-5; 9 nucleotides align to TRBD1. The V segment lost 2 bases and the J segment 5 bases; nucleotides outside the gene matches: 7. CDR1 and CDR2 (germline): SGDLS, YYNGEE. CDR3 length: 15 amino acids. The CDR3 coding sequence is TGTGCCAGCAGCGTTGACCGTGGGACAGGGGAGACCCAGTACTTC. It codes for CASSVDRGTGETQYF.

This clone was detected only once. The chain uses TRBV7-9 and TRBJ1-1; D gene uncertain. The germline V gene encodes CDR1 SEHNR and CDR2 FQNEAQ (reference sequence). The CDR3 is made up of 16 amino acids. V gave up 4 bases and J gave up 3 bases, with 18 bases separating them. The CDR3 nucleotides read TGTGCCAGCAGCTGGCCTCGGGGAAGTTTGGACACTGAAGCTTTCTTT. Its protein product is CASSWPRGSLDTEAFF.

This chain connects TRBV7-8 to TRBJ1-2; 10 nucleotides agree with TRBD1. The CDR3 consists of 20 residues. Germline lookup yields CDR1 SGHVS and CDR2 FQNEAQ. Unmatched junction bases numbered 19, after V lost 2 bases and J lost 4 bases. The DNA for the CDR3 is TGTGCCAGCAGCTTATACAATGACCCGGGACAGGGGCGACCGACCTATGGCTACACCTTC. Its protein product is CASSLYNDPGQGRPTYGYTF.

The chain joins TRBV5-5 to TRBJ1-2; weak D call: TRBD1 (6 bases). The CDR3 sequence is 13 residues long. Germline V gene lookup returns CDR1 SGHKS and CDR2 YYEKEE (reference sequence). Deletions cut 0 bases from V and 4 bases from J, with 7 bases between. As DNA, the CDR3 is TGTGCCAGCAGCTTGGAAGGGGGCTATGGCTACACCTTC. Translation: CASSLEGGYGYTF.

The CDR3 sequence is CASSPTGGVGDTQYF. The DNA of the CDR3 is TGTGCCAGCAGCCCTACAGGGGGCGTTGGAGATACGCAGTATTTT. V gene TRBV7-2 combines with J gene TRBJ2-3; 9 bases are shared with TRBD1. Germline V gives CDR1 SGHTA, CDR2 FQGNSA. The junction had 8 bases not matched to a gene; V was cut back by 5 bases and J by 5 bases. CDR3 length: 15 residues.

The gene calls are TRBV7-2 and TRBJ1-6, with 7 bases identical to TRBD1. Germline CDR1 reads SGHTA; CDR2 reads FQGNSA. V lost 4 bases and J lost 10; bases outside the gene matches: 7. CDR3 length: 14 residues. This CDR3 is CASSYGQGVSPLHF. CDR3 in DNA: TGTGCCAGCAGCTATGGGCAGGGGGTCTCACCCCTCCACTTT.

The rearrangement uses TRBV12-3 or TRBV12-4 and TRBJ1-6; the D gene is possibly TRBD1 (6 bases). V gave up 6 bases and J gave up 11 bases, with 14 bases separating them. The CDR3 extends over 13 amino acids. CDR3 in amino acids: CASRVRGATPLHF. The CDR3 DNA reads TGTGCCAGCAGAGTTAGGGGGGCGACACCCCTCCACTTT.

The rearrangement uses TRBV10-3 and TRBJ2-3, with unresolved D. The germline CDR1 and CDR2 sequences are ENHRY and SYGVKD. The CDR3 is made up of 14 amino acids. Trimming removed 10 bases at V and 2 bases at J, with 16 bases between. The CDR3 coding sequence is TGTGCCAGCACCGGGCTAGTCAACACAGATACGCAGTATTTT. Translating gives CASTGLVNTDTQYF.

This clone has only one observation. V gene TRBV6-5 combines with J gene TRBJ1-2; D remains unclear. CDR3 length equals 10 residues. Trimming cost V 2 bases and J 6 bases, with 1 base left between them. Germline-derived CDR1 and CDR2 are MNHEY and SVGAGI. The CDR3 protein is CASSYNGYTF. The CDR3 bases are TGTGCCAGCAGTTACAATGGCTACACCTTC.

The chain recombines TRBV11-2 with TRBJ1-2, with D tentatively TRBD1 (5 bases). Germline CDR1 and CDR2: SGHAT and FQNNGV. The ends were cut back, 3 bases at V and 4 bases at J, with 12 bases in the middle. The CDR3 is 14 residues long. CDR3 coding DNA: TGTGCCAGCAGCTTCTCACAGGTTCGCTATGGCTACACCTTC. It specifies CASSFSQVRYGYTF.

The CDR3 nucleotides read TGTGCCAGCAGTGCAGGGTCCCAACAGCCCCAGCATTTT. Translation gives CASSAGSQQPQHF. The chain employs TRBV9 and TRBJ1-5; D perhaps matches TRBD1 (5 bases). The germline V and J ends were trimmed by 5 bases and 7 bases, with 13 bases remaining between them. The germline CDR1 and CDR2 sequences are SGDLS and YYNGEE. The CDR3 is 13 amino acids. Full variable domain (outside the CDR3, taken from reference TRBV9 and TRBJ1-5): DSGVTQTPKHLITATGQRVTLRCSPRSGDLSVYWYQQSLDQGLQFLIQYYNGEERAKGNILERFSAQQFPDLHSELNLSSLELGDSALYFCASSAGSQQPQHFGDGTRLSIL.

This chain joins TRBV6-4 and TRBJ2-1; 10 nucleotides line up with TRBD2. CDR1 is MRHNA, CDR2 SNTAGT, per germline. The CDR3 has 16 residues. V dropped 4 bases and J dropped 5; count of bases not matched to a gene: 8. The CDR3 sequence is CASSVTVAGGNNEQFF. DNA of the CDR3: TGTGCCAGCAGTGTTACCGTAGCGGGGGGCAACAATGAGCAGTTCTTC.

The chain recombines TRBV28 with TRBJ1-2, with 8 nucleotides matching TRBD1. The CDR3 totals 13 residues. The V gene end was trimmed by 6 bases and the J gene end by 4 bases; junction bases not matched to a gene: 4. Germline CDR1 reads MDHEN; CDR2 reads SYDVKM. This CDR3 is CASRTGEGYGYTF. CDR3 DNA: TGTGCCAGCAGGACAGGGGAAGGCTATGGCTACACCTTC.

This clone was seen a handful of times. The rearrangement links TRBV7-8 to TRBJ1-4; D is unclear. Germline CDR1 and CDR2: SGHVS and FQNEAQ. Trimming cost V 1 base and J 8 bases, with 8 bases left between them. There are 13 residues in the CDR3. The CDR3 here is CASSLVGREKLFF. CDR3 in DNA: TGTGCCAGCAGCTTAGTGGGCCGAGAAAAACTGTTTTTT.

The chain uses TRBV18 and TRBJ2-7; 7 bases match TRBD2. CDR1 and CDR2 from the germline V gene are KGHSH and LQKENI. V shed 3 bases and J 4 bases; nucleotides not matched to a gene: 6. The CDR3 covers 14 residues. The CDR3 here is CASSPGTGGYEQYF. The CDR3 nucleotides are TGTGCCAGCTCACCGGGGACGGGAGGTTACGAGCAGTACTTC.

The rearrangement links TRBV25-1 to TRBJ2-2; 8 bases fit TRBD2. This CDR3 has 15 residues. Germline CDR1 and CDR2: MGHDK and SYGVNS. V shed 4 bases, J shed 7 bases, and the junction held 8 bases outside the gene matches. CDR3 sequence: CASSGAGGPHGELFF. In DNA, the CDR3 is TGTGCCAGCAGTGGGGCGGGGGGCCCTCACGGGGAGCTGTTTTTT.

J is TRBJ2-2 and V is TRBV2; tentatively, D is TRBD2 (5 bases). Germline V CDR1 and CDR2: SNHLY, FYNNEI. V shed 0 bases and J shed 4 bases, with 12 bases lying between them. The CDR3 extends over 16 amino acids. CDR3 coding DNA: TGTGCCAGCAGTGAAGCGTTTGAGGGTCCCACCGGGGAGCTGTTTTTT. Translated: CASSEAFEGPTGELFF.